This T cell receptor (beta chain) appears in the sequencing data of a study of blood T cell repertoires in COVID-19. This CDR3 comprises 14 residues. J gave up 0 bases and V 6 bases, and 5 bases lay outside the gene matches. CDR1 and CDR2 from the germline V gene are SGDLS and YYNGEE. Clones were sequenced by immunoSEQ multiplex PCR, and TCRdb holds only the in-frame ones, with some missing. This sample carries around 120,000 clones, about 83% of them seen once, and the ten largest clones take roughly 6.2%. This clone was picked up a small number of times. The rearrangement joins TRBV9 to TRBJ1-1; the match to TRBD1 covers 7 bases. Input material: peripheral blood. This TCR was sampled from a man in his 70s with acute or convalescent COVID-19. The CDR3 region has the DNA TGTGCCAGCACCTCGACAGGGATGAACACTGAAGCTTTCTTT. Its translation: CASTSTGMNTEAFF.